This T cell receptor (beta chain) comes out of a study of T cell responses to AZD1222 COVID-19 vaccine. The data were produced by immunoSEQ multiplex PCR, yet TCRdb's version contains in-frame clones alone and is incomplete. The table shows roughly 150,000 clones, with approximately 89% occurring only once. The sequencing here drew on peripheral blood, taken 28 days after the second AZD1222 dose. The receptor comes from an adult who received the AZD1222 COVID-19 vaccine.

Written as DNA, the CDR3 is TGTGCCAGCAGCTTGTCCACAGGGGGCTATGGCTACACCTTC. Amino acid sequence: CASSLSTGGYGYTF. The chain couples TRBV7-2 to TRBJ1-2, with TRBD1 matching 8 bases. The trim removed 3 bases at V and 4 bases at J, leaving 4 bases unmatched. This CDR3 has 14 amino acids. The germline gives CDR1 SGHTA, CDR2 FQGNSA.